This T cell receptor (beta chain) came from a study of cytomegalovirus exposure and HLA in healthy donors. The PCR employed 60 Vbeta primers together with 13 Jbeta primers. Sequencing was performed with immunoSEQ multiplex PCR; in TCRdb, only in-frame clones are kept and a portion is missing. The table has some 150,000 clones, 65% to 75% seen once. The CDR3 has 14 residues. The V end was cut by 9 bases, the J end by 3 bases, with 14 bases between. Germline lookup yields CDR1 LNHDA and CDR2 SQIVND (reference sequence). The sequencing input was PBMCs. The source is a young man in good health and CMV-seronegative. The rearrangement uses TRBV19 and TRBJ2-2, with D tentatively TRBD2 (5 bases). CDR3 bases: TGTGCCAGCGAGGGAAGGTGGGACACCGGGGAGCTGTTTTTT. Its translation is CASEGRWDTGELFF.